Given below is one T cell receptor (beta chain) in context. As yet, its antigen is unknown. The record originates from a study of blood T cells in healthy people across ages. Whole-study findings and limits: The fall in TCR beta diversity per million T cells was roughly linear with age.

Peripheral blood samples of around 9.5 milliliters were drawn from each donor. CDR3 length: 16 amino acids. The trim removed 6 bases at V and 5 bases at J, leaving 9 bases unmatched. Germline assignment: CDR1 SGDLS and CDR2 YYNGEE. It was with a sample-barcoded 5' primer and a J-beta primer mix that a second PCR of about 6 to 12 cycles was run. With 12 random nucleotides, a template-switch adaptor tagged each individual cDNA molecule. MiXCR was run by TCRdb on the 5' RACE reads, yielding one entry per CDR3 protein. The table has about 760,000 distinct CDR3 sequences, 20% to 30% seen once. This sample also belongs to another study, concerning T cells of mothers and their children. That source reports: Related and unrelated pairs show similar shaping of TCR recombination output by thymic selection.

The clonotype originates from a boy between 10 and 17 years old in good health. The sample taken for sequencing was blood. This sequence joins TRBV9 and TRBJ2-2, with TRBD1 matching over 11 bases. The CDR3 is CASTRQGQGGTGELFF. The CDR3 bases are TGTGCCAGCACGCGACAGGGACAGGGGGGGACCGGGGAGCTGTTTTTT.